This TCR beta chain was recorded in a study of T cell responses to AZD1222 COVID-19 vaccine. General study results and limits: The donor group comprised mostly white British people and more females; the analysis possibly underestimated clonal diversity. Repertoire samples came only from after the peak T cell response.

Concerning this clone: The antigen is undetermined.

The V and J ends lost 3 bases and 4 bases, in that order; junction bases with no gene match: 13. The CDR3 sequence is 17 residues long. Germline assignment: CDR1 LNHDA and CDR2 SQIVND (reference sequence). TCRdb's copy holds only in-frame clones and misses some; the assay was immunoSEQ multiplex PCR. The sample lists about 150,000 clones; approximately 84% were seen once. This receptor was obtained from an adult in good health. The sequences come from peripheral blood, collected on day 0 of AZD1222 vaccination. The rearrangement uses TRBV19 and TRBJ1-2; 8 bases are a match to TRBD1. CDR3 sequence (DNA): TGTGCCAGTAGTATGGGGCAGGGGGCTCTGACTATCTATGGCTACACCTTC. It specifies CASSMGQGALTIYGYTF.